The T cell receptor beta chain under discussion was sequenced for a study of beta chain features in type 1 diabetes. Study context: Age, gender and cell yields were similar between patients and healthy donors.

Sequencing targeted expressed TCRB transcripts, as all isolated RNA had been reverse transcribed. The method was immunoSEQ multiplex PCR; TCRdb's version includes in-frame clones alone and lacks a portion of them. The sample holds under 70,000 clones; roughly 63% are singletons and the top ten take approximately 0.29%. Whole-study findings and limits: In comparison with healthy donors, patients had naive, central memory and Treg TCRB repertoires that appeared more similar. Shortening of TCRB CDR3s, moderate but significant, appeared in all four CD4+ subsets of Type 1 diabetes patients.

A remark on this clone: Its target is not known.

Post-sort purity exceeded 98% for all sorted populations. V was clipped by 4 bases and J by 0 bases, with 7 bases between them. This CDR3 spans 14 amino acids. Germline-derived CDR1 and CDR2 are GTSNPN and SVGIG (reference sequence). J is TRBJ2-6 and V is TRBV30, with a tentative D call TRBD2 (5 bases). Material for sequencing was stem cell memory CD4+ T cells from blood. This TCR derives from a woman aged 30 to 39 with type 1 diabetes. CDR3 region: CAWTSSSGANVLTF. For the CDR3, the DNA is TGTGCCTGGACTAGCAGCTCTGGGGCCAACGTCCTGACTTTC.